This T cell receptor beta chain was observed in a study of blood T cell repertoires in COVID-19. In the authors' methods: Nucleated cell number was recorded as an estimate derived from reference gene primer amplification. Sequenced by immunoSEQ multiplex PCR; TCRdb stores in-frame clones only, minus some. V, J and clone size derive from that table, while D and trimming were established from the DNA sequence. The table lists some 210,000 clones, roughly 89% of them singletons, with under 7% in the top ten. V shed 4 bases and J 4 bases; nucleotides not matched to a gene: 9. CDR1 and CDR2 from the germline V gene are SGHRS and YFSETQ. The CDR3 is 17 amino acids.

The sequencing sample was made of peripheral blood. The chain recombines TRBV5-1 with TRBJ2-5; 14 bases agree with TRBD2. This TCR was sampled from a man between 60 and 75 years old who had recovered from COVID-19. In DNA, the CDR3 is TGCGCCAGCAGCCATGGACTAGCGGGGGGCAAAGGAGAGACCCAGTACTTC. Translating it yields CASSHGLAGGKGETQYF.